Given below is one TCR beta chain in context. The entry originates in a study of OX40 agonist ivuxolimab in advanced cancers. Losses at the gene ends were 6 bases for V and 6 bases for J; bases not matched to a gene: 5. The CDR3 extends over 13 amino acids. Per the germline V gene, CDR1 is MNHEY and CDR2 is SVGAGI. TCRdb's table, derived via immunoSEQ multiplex PCR, lists solely in-frame clones and lacks some. The sample has 100,000 to 140,000 clones, 91% seen once. This receptor was taken from an adult with an advanced solid tumor such as melanoma, head and neck, liver or kidney cancer. The gene calls are TRBV6-5 and TRBJ2-1; 7 bases are shared with TRBD2. This specimen consisted of CD4+ or CD8+ T cells sorted from blood, obtained in a trial of the OX40 agonist ivuxolimab. This CDR3 reads CASRPAGFNEQFF. CDR3 coding DNA: TGTGCCAGCAGACCAGCGGGGTTCAATGAGCAGTTCTTC.